This paragraph covers one T cell receptor beta chain sequence. Antigen: not known. This CDR3 is 16 amino acids long. CDR1 is SGHTA, CDR2 FQGNSA, per germline. V shed 7 bases and J 2 bases; nucleotides not matched to a gene: 8. Next came a second PCR, run for about 7 to 12 cycles, which used a sample-barcoded 5' primer along with a J-beta primer mix. Each cDNA molecule was tagged by a template-switch adaptor that had 12 random nucleotides. A single record per CDR3 protein comes from TCRdb applying MiXCR to the 5' RACE reads. The sample records fewer than 800,000 distinct CDR3 sequences, around 21% being singletons. The data derive from a study of blood T cells in healthy people across ages. Study-wide results and limits: In these data, TCR beta diversity tracked strongly with naive T cell percentage. For the donors, CMV status was unknown and possibly confounded expanded clonotype changes.

The study drew donors from healthy Caucasian individuals in Russia aged 6 to 90. The receptor's source is a man between 65 and 85 years old in good health. The sequenced material came from blood. The V call is TRBV7-2, the J call TRBJ2-2; 9 nucleotides agree with TRBD2. The CDR3 region is CASTLSSGINTGELFF. In DNA, the CDR3 is TGTGCCAGCACCCTCTCTAGCGGGATCAACACCGGGGAGCTGTTTTTT. Full variable domain (remainder filled in from reference TRBV7-2 and TRBJ2-2): GAGVSQSPSNKVTEKGKDVELRCDPISGHTALYWYRQSLGQGLEFLIYFQGNSAPDKSGLPSDRFSAERTGGSVSTLTIQRTQQEDSAVYLCASTLSSGINTGELFFGEGSRLTVL.